Listed below are T cell receptor beta chains from one sample, sequenced in a study of blood T cells in healthy people across ages. MiXCR was run by TCRdb on the 5' RACE reads, yielding one entry per CDR3 protein. The top ten hold roughly 8.2% of the sample, which has about 1,600,000 distinct CDR3 sequences, around 42% seen once. The sequenced sample consisted of blood. Receptors were obtained from a woman between 18 and 30 years old in good health. The CDR3 runs from the conserved cysteine through the conserved F or W. Fields, in order: clone size, CDR3 length, V gene, D gene, J gene, CDR3 DNA, CDR3 protein. A D gene is named only where the DNA matches it firmly. The size field is filled for only some rows; it gives once, few, many or a size class.

clone size: few; CDR3 length: 16; V gene: TRBV10-3; D gene: .; J gene: TRBJ2-6; CDR3 DNA: TGTGCCATCAGTGACCGCGGGAACTCTGGGGCCAACGTCCTGACTTTC; CDR3 protein: CAISDRGNSGANVLTF
clone size: once; CDR3 length: 16; V gene: TRBV4-1; D gene: TRBD2; J gene: TRBJ2-1; CDR3 DNA: TGCGCCAGCAGCCCCTCGACTAGCGGGAGGGGCAATGAGCAGTTCTTC; CDR3 protein: CASSPSTSGRGNEQFF
clone size: few; CDR3 length: 18; V gene: TRBV4-1; D gene: TRBD1; J gene: TRBJ2-1; CDR3 DNA: TGCGCCAGCAGCCAAGATTGGGCACAGGGGCTAGACTACAATGAGCAGTTCTTC; CDR3 protein: CASSQDWAQGLDYNEQFF
clone size: .; CDR3 length: 15; V gene: TRBV6-6; D gene: .; J gene: TRBJ1-1; CDR3 DNA: TGTGCCAGCAGTTACTCGGACAGAGCGAACACTGAAGCTTTCTTT; CDR3 protein: CASSYSDRANTEAFF
clone size: .; CDR3 length: 16; V gene: TRBV6-1; D gene: .; J gene: TRBJ2-1; CDR3 DNA: TGTGCCAATCCGGGACACAAACCCTCCACCTACAATGAGCAGTTCTTC; CDR3 protein: CANPGHKPSTYNEQFF
clone size: few; CDR3 length: 16; V gene: TRBV7-6; D gene: .; J gene: TRBJ2-7; CDR3 DNA: TGTGCCAGCAGCCCTACGGCGGGACCGATTCCTTCCGAGCAGTACTTC; CDR3 protein: CASSPTAGPIPSEQYF
clone size: .; CDR3 length: 19; V gene: TRBV4-1; D gene: TRBD2; J gene: TRBJ2-1; CDR3 DNA: TGCGCCAGCAGCCAAGCCACCCCCGGGACTAGCGGGACCTACAGTGAGCAGTTCTTC; CDR3 protein: CASSQATPGTSGTYSEQFF
clone size: .; CDR3 length: 15; V gene: TRBV27; D gene: .; J gene: TRBJ2-1; CDR3 DNA: TGTGCCAGCAGTCGGGGAGACCTAGTGATCAATGAGCAGTTCTTC; CDR3 protein: CASSRGDLVINEQFF
clone size: .; CDR3 length: 14; V gene: TRBV5-1; D gene: .; J gene: TRBJ2-3; CDR3 DNA: TGCGCCAGCAGCATTTCTAGCGTCACAGATACGCAGTATTTT; CDR3 protein: CASSISSVTDTQYF
clone size: .; CDR3 length: 14; V gene: TRBV5-5; D gene: .; J gene: TRBJ1-2; CDR3 DNA: TGTGCCAGCAGCTTGGTGGCCAGCAACTATGGCTACACCTTC; CDR3 protein: CASSLVASNYGYTF
clone size: .; CDR3 length: 13; V gene: TRBV7-9; D gene: .; J gene: TRBJ2-3; CDR3 DNA: TGTGCCAGCAGCCCCCGATACGAAGATACGCAGTATTTT; CDR3 protein: CASSPRYEDTQYF
clone size: few; CDR3 length: 15; V gene: TRBV7-9; D gene: TRBD2; J gene: TRBJ2-7; CDR3 DNA: TGTGCCAGCAGCCCCGCGGGACTAGCGGGATACGAGCAGTACTTC; CDR3 protein: CASSPAGLAGYEQYF
clone size: .; CDR3 length: 14; V gene: TRBV18; D gene: TRBD1; J gene: TRBJ2-7; CDR3 DNA: TGTGCCAGCTCCTCCGGGACAGAGGACTACGAGCAGTACTTC; CDR3 protein: CASSSGTEDYEQYF
clone size: few; CDR3 length: 15; V gene: TRBV29-1; D gene: TRBD2; J gene: TRBJ2-1; CDR3 DNA: TGCAGCGTTGGGGGGACTAGCCCGTCCTACAATGAGCAGTTCTTC; CDR3 protein: CSVGGTSPSYNEQFF
clone size: .; CDR3 length: 13; V gene: TRBV6-2/TRBV6-3; D gene: TRBD1; J gene: TRBJ1-2; CDR3 DNA: TGTGCCAGCAGAGCCCCTCCAGGGGGCGGCTACACCTTC; CDR3 protein: CASRAPPGGGYTF
clone size: .; CDR3 length: 17; V gene: TRBV15; D gene: TRBD1; J gene: TRBJ2-1; CDR3 DNA: TGTGCCACCAGCAGAGATTGGGACAGGGACCCATACAATGAGCAGTTCTTC; CDR3 protein: CATSRDWDRDPYNEQFF
clone size: .; CDR3 length: 16; V gene: TRBV6-1; D gene: .; J gene: TRBJ1-1; CDR3 DNA: TGTGCCAGCAGACCGAAGCGGACAGCACCTCTTCATGAAGCTTTCTTT; CDR3 protein: CASRPKRTAPLHEAFF
clone size: few; CDR3 length: 13; V gene: TRBV7-6; D gene: .; J gene: TRBJ2-3; CDR3 DNA: TGTGCCAGCAGCCGGACCCTGGGGGATACGCAGTATTTT; CDR3 protein: CASSRTLGDTQYF
clone size: few; CDR3 length: 15; V gene: TRBV20-1; D gene: TRBD2; J gene: TRBJ2-7; CDR3 DNA: TGCAGTGCTAGAGGACTAGCGGGAGCCGGAGACGAGCAGTACTTC; CDR3 protein: CSARGLAGAGDEQYF
clone size: once; CDR3 length: 13; V gene: TRBV28; D gene: .; J gene: TRBJ2-2; CDR3 DNA: TGTGCCAGCAGTTTATATGCTACCGGGGAGCTGTTTTTT; CDR3 protein: CASSLYATGELFF
clone size: .; CDR3 length: 16; V gene: TRBV12-3/TRBV12-4; D gene: TRBD2; J gene: TRBJ2-1; CDR3 DNA: TGTGCCAGCAGTTACCGACTAGCGGGGACCTACAATGAGCAGTTCTTC; CDR3 protein: CASSYRLAGTYNEQFF
clone size: .; CDR3 length: 17; V gene: TRBV20-1; D gene: .; J gene: TRBJ2-7; CDR3 DNA: TGCAGTGCTCTTGGGGACCTACGCACCTCCTCCTACAGTGAGCAGTACTTC; CDR3 protein: CSALGDLRTSSYSEQYF
clone size: .; CDR3 length: 14; V gene: TRBV20-1; D gene: TRBD1; J gene: TRBJ2-7; CDR3 DNA: TGCAGTGCTCCGGACAGGGGGGGGAAATACGAGCAGTACTTC; CDR3 protein: CSAPDRGGKYEQYF
clone size: .; CDR3 length: 14; V gene: TRBV20-1; D gene: .; J gene: TRBJ2-5; CDR3 DNA: TGCGGTGCTAGAGATCTCCGCTTCGAAGAGACCCAGTACTTC; CDR3 protein: CGARDLRFEETQYF
clone size: once; CDR3 length: 14; V gene: TRBV29-1; D gene: .; J gene: TRBJ1-2; CDR3 DNA: TGCAGCGTTGAAGAGGGGCGGGAGGACTATGGCTACACCTTC; CDR3 protein: CSVEEGREDYGYTF
clone size: .; CDR3 length: 14; V gene: TRBV4-1; D gene: .; J gene: TRBJ2-1; CDR3 DNA: TGCGCCAGCAGCCAAGACCCTGACGAGAATGAGCAGTTCTTC; CDR3 protein: CASSQDPDENEQFF
clone size: .; CDR3 length: 14; V gene: TRBV5-1; D gene: TRBD1; J gene: TRBJ1-1; CDR3 DNA: TGCGCCAGCAGCCACAGGGGGATGAACACTGAAGCTTTCTTT; CDR3 protein: CASSHRGMNTEAFF
clone size: .; CDR3 length: 15; V gene: TRBV4-1; D gene: .; J gene: TRBJ2-3; CDR3 DNA: TGCGCCAGCAGCCAATCCCGGGGGATCACAGATACGCAGTATTTT; CDR3 protein: CASSQSRGITDTQYF
clone size: .; CDR3 length: 13; V gene: TRBV3-1; D gene: .; J gene: TRBJ2-7; CDR3 DNA: TGTGCCAGCGGACAGAGCCTCTCCTACGAGCAGTACTTC; CDR3 protein: CASGQSLSYEQYF
clone size: many; CDR3 length: 16; V gene: TRBV10-3; D gene: TRBD1; J gene: TRBJ1-4; CDR3 DNA: TGTGCCATCAGTCCCGGACAGGGAATGGCTAATGAAAAACTGTTTTTT; CDR3 protein: CAISPGQGMANEKLFF
clone size: few; CDR3 length: 13; V gene: TRBV6-6; D gene: TRBD1; J gene: TRBJ1-2; CDR3 DNA: TGTGCCGGAACCCCGGGACAGGACTTCGGCTACACCTTC; CDR3 protein: CAGTPGQDFGYTF
clone size: .; CDR3 length: 12; V gene: TRBV29-1; D gene: TRBD1; J gene: TRBJ2-5; CDR3 DNA: TGCAGCGTTCTGATAGGGGGCGAGACCCAGTACTTC; CDR3 protein: CSVLIGGETQYF
clone size: .; CDR3 length: 16; V gene: TRBV28; D gene: .; J gene: TRBJ1-6; CDR3 DNA: TGTGCCAGCAATCTTTGGGGGCGCGAGGTTGGATCACCCCTCCACTTT; CDR3 protein: CASNLWGREVGSPLHF
clone size: .; CDR3 length: 15; V gene: TRBV3-1; D gene: TRBD2; J gene: TRBJ2-3; CDR3 DNA: TGTGCCAGCAGCCAGCGACTAGCGTTGGCAGATACGCAGTATTTT; CDR3 protein: CASSQRLALADTQYF
clone size: few; CDR3 length: 14; V gene: TRBV20-1; D gene: .; J gene: TRBJ2-1; CDR3 DNA: TGCAGTGCTAGTGTACAGGGCGGTCTCAATGAGCAGTTCTTC; CDR3 protein: CSASVQGGLNEQFF
clone size: .; CDR3 length: 17; V gene: TRBV18; D gene: .; J gene: TRBJ2-1; CDR3 DNA: TGTGCCAGCTCACTGACCGGGAGGGGGCGCGGGGTCAATGAGCAGTTCTTC; CDR3 protein: CASSLTGRGRGVNEQFF
clone size: .; CDR3 length: 14; V gene: TRBV6-6; D gene: .; J gene: TRBJ2-2; CDR3 DNA: TGCGCCAGCAGTGACACAGGAATTTCCGGGGAGCTGTTTTTT; CDR3 protein: CASSDTGISGELFF
clone size: many; CDR3 length: 20; V gene: TRBV7-2; D gene: TRBD2; J gene: TRBJ2-1; CDR3 DNA: TGTGCCAGCAGCTCCCTGACTAGCGGAATACTAAAAAGCTCCTACAATGAGCAGTTCTTC; CDR3 protein: CASSSLTSGILKSSYNEQFF
clone size: .; CDR3 length: 16; V gene: TRBV7-9; D gene: .; J gene: TRBJ2-1; CDR3 DNA: TGTGCCAGCAGCTTAGCGGTTGGGCTACCCTACAATGAGCAGTTCTTC; CDR3 protein: CASSLAVGLPYNEQFF
clone size: .; CDR3 length: 16; V gene: TRBV28; D gene: TRBD2; J gene: TRBJ2-5; CDR3 DNA: TGTGCCAGCAGTTTGGGACTAGCGGGAGGGCCAGATGAGCAGTACTTC; CDR3 protein: CASSLGLAGGPDEQYF
clone size: .; CDR3 length: 16; V gene: TRBV20-1; D gene: .; J gene: TRBJ2-6; CDR3 DNA: TGCAGTGCTATACCGCAACCCCTCTCTGGGGCCAACGTCCTGACTTTC; CDR3 protein: CSAIPQPLSGANVLTF